Given below is one T cell receptor (beta chain) in context. This CDR3 has 17 amino acids. CDR1 and CDR2 (germline): MGHRA, YSYEKL. V lost 1 base and J lost 3; bases outside the gene matches: 7. This sample was taken from a study of blood T cell repertoires in COVID-19. Study overall: Sample material is recorded as cDNA or gDNA derived from T cells, B-cell-depleted T cells, or PBMCs.

Per the original methods: By means of reference gene primer amplification, nucleated cell counts were estimated. The method was immunoSEQ multiplex PCR; TCRdb's version includes in-frame clones alone and lacks a portion of them. That table gives V, J and clone size, and the DNA gave D and trimming. The data contain approximately 130,000 clones, around three quarters of them singletons. The receptor was derived from a human donor in a cohort sampled during active COVID-19. The sample consisted of peripheral blood. The genes are TRBV4-1 and TRBJ2-3, with 10 bases identical to TRBD1. Here the CDR3 reads CASSQAPGTGVTDTQYF. The CDR3 DNA sequence: TGCGCCAGCAGCCAAGCGCCCGGGACAGGGGTAACAGATACGCAGTATTTT.